This TCR beta chain is drawn from a study of breast tumors, draining lymph nodes, adjacent tissues. Overall study results and limits: Findings are consistent with lymph node origin and intratumoral expansion of most tumor T cells. Luminal-like breast cancer showed significantly higher tumor–nontumor repertoire similarity than basal-like.

CDR3 length equals 16 residues. Germline V gene data show CDR1 as GTSNPN and CDR2 as SVGIG (reference sequence). In regard to this clonotype: The antigen is undetermined. A much larger clone lies a single base off, so this may be a read error.

The lymph nodes were axillary draining lymph nodes from breast cancer patients. TCRdb fed the multiplex PCR reads into MiXCR, producing one record per CDR3 protein. The sample contains approximately 230,000 distinct CDR3 sequences, 34% of which appear only once. The clonotype originates from a female donor with breast cancer. Some clones in this sample may be carry-over from other donors' samples. Material: axillary lymph node tissue. V is TRBV30 and J is TRBJ2-6; D may be TRBD1 or TRBD2 (5 bases each). The CDR3 nucleotides are TGTGCCTGGAGTGTACGGGGTGCGAGTGGGGCCAACGCCCTGACTTTC. Protein: CAWSVRGASGANALTF.